These T cell receptor beta chains were read from a single sample in a study of vaccination and CD4 T cells after COVID-19. For these TCRs, the target antigens are not known. TCRdb redid the calling of the PCR reads with MiXCR, one entry per CDR3 protein. The profile covers about 13,000 distinct CDR3 sequences, with approximately 69% appearing a single time and roughly 30% taken by the ten largest. The sample taken for sequencing was CD4+ T cells from blood, cultured in vitro. These receptors came from a human donor who had recovered from COVID-19. The CDR3 runs from the conserved cysteine through the conserved F or W.

>TRBV7-2|TRBJ2-3
CASSSTGEVKKTQYF
>TRBV7-2|TRBJ1-3
CASSFSGTGNTIYF
>TRBV7-2|TRBJ2-5
CASTPLRGRETQYF
>TRBV15|TRBJ1-2
CATSRGETGRGYTF
>TRBV7-9|TRBJ1-1
CASSQDSTLGAFF
>TRBV28|TRBJ1-2
CASSVGTAYGYTF
>TRBV7-2|TRBJ1-3
CASSSQQGSGNTIYF
>TRBV24-1|TRBJ1-5
CATSGPEDGARPQHF
>TRBV6-2/TRBV6-3|TRBJ1-2
CASSYSGRASYGYTF
>TRBV29-1|TRBJ2-1
CSVLREGRDEQFF
>TRBV24-1|TRBJ2-5
CATSDRAVQETQYF
>TRBV6-1|TRBJ1-1
CASSPHRGPNTEAFF
>TRBV7-9|TRBJ2-7
CASEGGGGEQYF
>TRBV28|TRBJ1-3
CASSWGESGNTIYF
>TRBV30|TRBJ1-5
CAWSVQDHQPQHF
>TRBV6-1|TRBJ2-1
CASTPMVEQFF
>TRBV20-1|TRBJ1-5
CSARKTRGAGGNQPQHF
>TRBV19|TRBJ2-7
CASSGTGTYEQYF
>TRBV19|TRBJ1-5
CASTKSRSSNQPQHF
>TRBV6-5|TRBJ1-5
CASSYSRDRIQGPQHF
>TRBV3-1|TRBJ2-7
CASSQGRNYEQYF
>TRBV7-3|TRBJ1-1
CASSLNLLPRAGTEAFF
>TRBV7-9|TRBJ1-6
CASGVGQGRSPLHF
>TRBV20-1|TRBJ1-6
CSARDRVGTSPLHF
>TRBV25-1|TRBJ1-2
CASSETGRILYGYTF
>TRBV6-1|TRBJ1-1
CAISDGFPEAFF
>TRBV6-5|TRBJ1-3
CASSYSYGQAGNTIYF
>TRBV28|TRBJ1-1
CASGTGVNTEAFF
>TRBV27|TRBJ2-5
CASSFLSGAYQETQYF
>TRBV5-1|TRBJ2-1
CASSYGTSGSNEQFF
>TRBV28|TRBJ2-7
CASSSPRRPRRPYEQYF
>TRBV2|TRBJ2-3
CASSISGGTDTQYF
>TRBV11-2|TRBJ1-1
CASSLRTGRTEAFF
>TRBV6-1|TRBJ2-3
CASRPPRDRTSGSSTDTQYF
>TRBV27|TRBJ1-6
CASGNSPLHF
>TRBV7-2|TRBJ2-1
CASTRGLAGVVEQFF
>TRBV20-1|TRBJ1-6
CSARDPQDNSPLHF
>TRBV20-1|TRBJ2-7
CSARVGSLSGKSKGQYF
>TRBV6-1|TRBJ2-1
CASSRGTSGPYNEQFF
>TRBV27|TRBJ2-1
CASSGRTYNEQFF
>TRBV7-9|TRBJ1-6
CASSSRGRANSPLHF
>TRBV24-1|TRBJ2-5
CATSDLSGSMGGETQYF
>TRBV7-9|TRBJ2-6
CASTYLWGFGANVLTF
>TRBV28|TRBJ1-5
CASTIVTRGGREPQHF
>TRBV6-1|TRBJ1-1
CASSLVPVPAAGRTTFF
>TRBV15|TRBJ2-7
CATSRAPHLAQTYEQYF
>TRBV27|TRBJ1-5
CASSPGGSNQPQHF
>TRBV28|TRBJ2-5
CASSLLQAGETQYF
>TRBV7-3|TRBJ1-3
CASSAGTVRGGNTIYF
>TRBV15|TRBJ2-3
CATSRRITSGSADTQYF
>TRBV4-3|TRBJ1-1
CASSMGDTEAFF
>TRBV7-2|TRBJ1-5
CASSLEVRTISNQPQHF
>TRBV6-5|TRBJ1-2
CASSYSEAYNYGYTF
>TRBV19|TRBJ2-7
CASSIQGLSGYEQYF
>TRBV15|TRBJ1-5
CATSRRRGSGNQPQHF
>TRBV6-1|TRBJ1-3
CASTQTGVRNTIYF
>TRBV27|TRBJ2-2
CASREWGGDTGELFF
>TRBV20-1|TRBJ2-1
CSARGGWVQFF
>TRBV6-1|TRBJ2-7
CASSNRTGLAGPPYEQYF